Listed below are T cell receptor beta chains from one sample, sequenced in a study of T cell responses to AZD1222 COVID-19 vaccine. The data were produced by immunoSEQ multiplex PCR, yet TCRdb's version contains in-frame clones alone and is incomplete. This table has about 100,000 clones, roughly nine tenths appearing once. The source material was peripheral blood, sampled on day 0 of AZD1222 vaccination. The receptor source for this set is an adult in good health. Each CDR3 is given with its conserved first and last residue. A D gene is named only where the DNA matches it firmly. Only part of the rows carry a size: once, few, many, or a class if the clone is expanded.

j_gene: TRBJ2-3
d_gene: NA
abundance: NA
v_gene: TRBV5-5
CDR3nt: TGTGCCAGCAGCGCCCCTACGCCAGATACGCAGTATTTT
CDR3aa: CASSAPTPDTQYF

j_gene: TRBJ2-3
d_gene: NA
abundance: NA
v_gene: TRBV5-6
CDR3nt: TGTGCCAGCAGCTTGGCCATGGACGGAGATACGCAGTATTTT
CDR3aa: CASSLAMDGDTQYF

j_gene: TRBJ2-1
d_gene: TRBD1
abundance: NA
v_gene: TRBV6-5
CDR3nt: TGTGCCAGCAGATTAACACAGGGGGATGAGCAGTTCTTC
CDR3aa: CASRLTQGDEQFF

j_gene: TRBJ1-1
d_gene: TRBD1
abundance: NA
v_gene: TRBV5-1
CDR3nt: TGCGCCAGCAGCTTGGCAGGGGGGATGAACACTGAAGCTTTCTTT
CDR3aa: CASSLAGGMNTEAFF

j_gene: TRBJ2-1
d_gene: NA
abundance: NA
v_gene: TRBV15
CDR3nt: TGTGCCACCAGCAGAGTGCCGCTCACCCGTGGATATGAGCAGTTCTTC
CDR3aa: CATSRVPLTRGYEQFF

j_gene: TRBJ2-7
d_gene: NA
abundance: once
v_gene: TRBV2
CDR3nt: TGTGCCAGCAGCACTCAGGCAACCTACGAGCAGTACTTC
CDR3aa: CASSTQATYEQYF

j_gene: TRBJ1-4
d_gene: NA
abundance: NA
v_gene: TRBV5-1
CDR3nt: TGCGCCAGCAGCTTGGCCGGAGGGAATGAAAAACTGTTTTTT
CDR3aa: CASSLAGGNEKLFF

j_gene: TRBJ2-6
d_gene: NA
abundance: NA
v_gene: TRBV5-1
CDR3nt: TGCGCCAGCAGCAGCACTACAGAAAGGGCCAACGTCCTGACTTTC
CDR3aa: CASSSTTERANVLTF

j_gene: TRBJ1-1
d_gene: NA
abundance: NA
v_gene: TRBV3-1/TRBV3-2
CDR3nt: TGTGCCAGCAGCCAAGAGCCCCTGGGGACTGAAGCTTTCTTT
CDR3aa: CASSQEPLGTEAFF

j_gene: TRBJ1-5
d_gene: TRBD1
abundance: NA
v_gene: TRBV14
CDR3nt: TGTGCCAGCAGCCAAGATCCTCGACAGGGCAGGCAGCCCCAGCATTTT
CDR3aa: CASSQDPRQGRQPQHF

j_gene: TRBJ1-1
d_gene: NA
abundance: NA
v_gene: TRBV5-1
CDR3nt: TGCGCCAGCAGATCAAACACGGGGCGCACTGAAGCTTTCTTT
CDR3aa: CASRSNTGRTEAFF

j_gene: TRBJ2-5
d_gene: NA
abundance: NA
v_gene: TRBV7-2
CDR3nt: TGTGCCAGTATCAGGGGCCTGGGAGAGACCCAGTACTTC
CDR3aa: CASIRGLGETQYF

j_gene: TRBJ2-5
d_gene: TRBD1
abundance: NA
v_gene: TRBV28
CDR3nt: TGTGCCAGCAGTCCACTCCCCCACAGGGGAACTGGAGAGACCCAGTACTTC
CDR3aa: CASSPLPHRGTGETQYF

j_gene: TRBJ1-2
d_gene: NA
abundance: NA
v_gene: TRBV7-2
CDR3nt: TGTGCCAGCAGCTCCCAGACAGTTAACTATGGCTACACCTTC
CDR3aa: CASSSQTVNYGYTF

j_gene: TRBJ2-1
d_gene: NA
abundance: NA
v_gene: TRBV5-1
CDR3nt: TGCGCCAGCAGCTTGGCCGGCAGGGTCAATGAGCAGTTCTTC
CDR3aa: CASSLAGRVNEQFF

j_gene: TRBJ2-1
d_gene: TRBD2
abundance: NA
v_gene: TRBV6-5
CDR3nt: TGTGCCAGCAGTTACTTCGAGACGGGGGGGCAGTTCTTC
CDR3aa: CASSYFETGGQFF

j_gene: TRBJ1-5
d_gene: NA
abundance: NA
v_gene: TRBV25-1
CDR3nt: TGTGCCAGCAGTGGGAAGGGGAATCAGCCCCAGCATTTT
CDR3aa: CASSGKGNQPQHF

j_gene: TRBJ2-7
d_gene: TRBD2
abundance: NA
v_gene: TRBV27
CDR3nt: TGTGCCAGCAGTCGCCAGCGGGGTTCCTACGAGCAGTACTTC
CDR3aa: CASSRQRGSYEQYF

j_gene: TRBJ1-4
d_gene: NA
abundance: NA
v_gene: TRBV7-2
CDR3nt: TGTGCCAGCGCCAGAGGGCAGCTTAATGAAAAACTGTTTTTT
CDR3aa: CASARGQLNEKLFF

j_gene: TRBJ1-6
d_gene: NA
abundance: NA
v_gene: TRBV7-3
CDR3nt: TGTGCCAGCAGTGGGGGACACAAAAATTCACCCCTCCACTTT
CDR3aa: CASSGGHKNSPLHF

j_gene: TRBJ2-3
d_gene: NA
abundance: NA
v_gene: TRBV11-2
CDR3nt: TGTGCCAGCAGCTTAAGGGCAGTCAGTACGCAGTATTTT
CDR3aa: CASSLRAVSTQYF

j_gene: TRBJ1-5
d_gene: TRBD1
abundance: NA
v_gene: TRBV6-1
CDR3nt: TGTGCCAGCAGTGAAAATCCGGCAGGGGGGAATCAGCCCCAGCATTTT
CDR3aa: CASSENPAGGNQPQHF

j_gene: TRBJ2-2
d_gene: NA
abundance: NA
v_gene: TRBV24-1
CDR3nt: TGTGCCACCGCCCTGGCGGGGGCGAGCACCGGGGAGCTGTTTTTT
CDR3aa: CATALAGASTGELFF

j_gene: TRBJ2-6
d_gene: NA
abundance: NA
v_gene: TRBV28
CDR3nt: TGTGCCAGCAGTTTTTCTGGGGCCAACGTCCTGACTTTC
CDR3aa: CASSFSGANVLTF

j_gene: TRBJ2-1
d_gene: TRBD2
abundance: once
v_gene: TRBV7-2
CDR3nt: TGTGCCAGCAGACTAGCGGGAATTTACAATGAGCAGTTCTTC
CDR3aa: CASRLAGIYNEQFF

j_gene: TRBJ2-1
d_gene: TRBD1
abundance: NA
v_gene: TRBV6-2/TRBV6-3
CDR3nt: TGTGCCAGCAGTTACACCGGGACAGGGACCAATGAGCAGTTCTTC
CDR3aa: CASSYTGTGTNEQFF

j_gene: TRBJ2-7
d_gene: NA
abundance: once
v_gene: TRBV28
CDR3nt: TGTGCCATACAGCGTCCCTACGAGCAGTACTTC
CDR3aa: CAIQRPYEQYF

j_gene: TRBJ1-1
d_gene: NA
abundance: NA
v_gene: TRBV6-2/TRBV6-3
CDR3nt: TGTGCCAGCAGTGCGACGGGCCTGGTGAACACTGAAGCTTTCTTT
CDR3aa: CASSATGLVNTEAFF

j_gene: TRBJ2-3
d_gene: NA
abundance: NA
v_gene: TRBV11-3
CDR3nt: TGTGCCAGCAGCTTAGACGGACGCACAGATACGCAGTATTTT
CDR3aa: CASSLDGRTDTQYF

j_gene: TRBJ1-4
d_gene: NA
abundance: once
v_gene: TRBV5-6
CDR3nt: TGTGCCAGCAGCCCTAGGGCCCCACGAGGCGAAAAACTGTTTTTT
CDR3aa: CASSPRAPRGEKLFF

j_gene: TRBJ2-6
d_gene: NA
abundance: NA
v_gene: TRBV3-1/TRBV3-2
CDR3nt: TGTGCCAGCAGCCAAGCTGGGGCCAACGTCCTGACTTTC
CDR3aa: CASSQAGANVLTF

j_gene: TRBJ2-2
d_gene: TRBD2
abundance: NA
v_gene: TRBV27
CDR3nt: TGTGCCAGCGGCAAAGGACTAGCGGGGGCCGCTAACACCGGGGAGCTGTTTTTT
CDR3aa: CASGKGLAGAANTGELFF

j_gene: TRBJ2-7
d_gene: NA
abundance: NA
v_gene: TRBV9
CDR3nt: TGTGCCAGCAGCCCAGACTCGGACAGCTACGAGCAGTACTTC
CDR3aa: CASSPDSDSYEQYF

j_gene: TRBJ1-5
d_gene: NA
abundance: once
v_gene: TRBV12-3/TRBV12-4
CDR3nt: TGTGCCAGCAGTTCGGACCGCAATCAGCCCCAGCATTTT
CDR3aa: CASSSDRNQPQHF

j_gene: TRBJ2-1
d_gene: TRBD1
abundance: NA
v_gene: TRBV29-1
CDR3nt: TGCAGCGTGTTGACAGGGAGCTCCTACAATGAGCAGTTCTTC
CDR3aa: CSVLTGSSYNEQFF

j_gene: TRBJ2-1
d_gene: TRBD2
abundance: NA
v_gene: TRBV28
CDR3nt: TGTGCCAGCATTCCCGCTGGGACTAGCGGGAGGCCCGACCACTACAATGAGCAGTTCTTC
CDR3aa: CASIPAGTSGRPDHYNEQFF

j_gene: TRBJ2-2
d_gene: TRBD2
abundance: NA
v_gene: TRBV7-3
CDR3nt: TGTGCCAGCATCAGAAAGGGACTAGCGGGAGACAGGGAGCTGTTTTTT
CDR3aa: CASIRKGLAGDRELFF

j_gene: TRBJ1-1
d_gene: NA
abundance: NA
v_gene: TRBV7-2
CDR3nt: TGTGCCAGCAGCTTACTCTTCAACACTGAAGCTTTCTTT
CDR3aa: CASSLLFNTEAFF

j_gene: TRBJ2-7
d_gene: TRBD2
abundance: NA
v_gene: TRBV6-2/TRBV6-3
CDR3nt: TGTGCCAGCAGTTACAGCGGGAAGCGGTACGAGCAGTACTTC
CDR3aa: CASSYSGKRYEQYF

j_gene: TRBJ2-7
d_gene: NA
abundance: NA
v_gene: TRBV7-2
CDR3nt: TGTGCCAGCAGCTTAGCCCCGGACGTCTACGAGCAGTACTTC
CDR3aa: CASSLAPDVYEQYF

j_gene: TRBJ2-2
d_gene: NA
abundance: NA
v_gene: TRBV7-8
CDR3nt: TGTGCCAGCAGCCCGAAAAGGGTGTCTAACACCGGGGAGCTGTTTTTT
CDR3aa: CASSPKRVSNTGELFF

j_gene: TRBJ2-7
d_gene: TRBD2
abundance: NA
v_gene: TRBV7-3
CDR3nt: TGTGCCAGCAGCTTTGGGGCTAGCGGGACCTACGAGCAGTACTTC
CDR3aa: CASSFGASGTYEQYF

j_gene: TRBJ1-1
d_gene: NA
abundance: NA
v_gene: TRBV18
CDR3nt: TGTGCCAGCTCATCGGGGCCCGACACTGAAGCTTTCTTT
CDR3aa: CASSSGPDTEAFF

j_gene: TRBJ1-3
d_gene: TRBD1
abundance: NA
v_gene: TRBV6-5
CDR3nt: TGTGCCAGCAGCCGGGACAGGTTCTCTGGAAACACCATATATTTT
CDR3aa: CASSRDRFSGNTIYF

j_gene: TRBJ2-3
d_gene: TRBD2
abundance: NA
v_gene: TRBV5-4
CDR3nt: TGTGCCAGCAGCTTGACAGCGGGGGACTACACAGATACGCAGTATTTT
CDR3aa: CASSLTAGDYTDTQYF

j_gene: TRBJ2-3
d_gene: NA
abundance: NA
v_gene: TRBV7-9
CDR3nt: TGTGCCAGCAGCTTAAGTACTGACACAGATACGCAGTATTTT
CDR3aa: CASSLSTDTDTQYF

j_gene: TRBJ1-3
d_gene: TRBD1
abundance: NA
v_gene: TRBV7-2
CDR3nt: TGTGCCAGCAGCGTCGGGACAGACTCTGGAAACACCATATATTTT
CDR3aa: CASSVGTDSGNTIYF

j_gene: TRBJ2-2
d_gene: TRBD2
abundance: NA
v_gene: TRBV6-5
CDR3nt: TGTGCAGTCTATAGCGGGAGGCCGAACACCGGGGAGCTGTTTTTT
CDR3aa: CAVYSGRPNTGELFF

j_gene: TRBJ1-3
d_gene: TRBD1
abundance: NA
v_gene: TRBV28
CDR3nt: TGTGCCAGCAGCTTTGGGACAGTCGGAAACACCATATATTTT
CDR3aa: CASSFGTVGNTIYF

j_gene: TRBJ2-7
d_gene: NA
abundance: NA
v_gene: TRBV5-1
CDR3nt: TGCGCCAGCAGCTTGGCCGGTGACGAGCAGTACTTC
CDR3aa: CASSLAGDEQYF

j_gene: TRBJ1-3
d_gene: TRBD1
abundance: NA
v_gene: TRBV5-1
CDR3nt: TGCGCCAGCAGCTGGGGGACAGGGGGTAGTCTCTCTGGAAACACCATATATTTT
CDR3aa: CASSWGTGGSLSGNTIYF

j_gene: TRBJ1-3
d_gene: NA
abundance: NA
v_gene: TRBV7-9
CDR3nt: TGTGCCAGCACCAAGGACAGAATATTCTCTGGAAACACCATATATTTT
CDR3aa: CASTKDRIFSGNTIYF

j_gene: TRBJ2-2
d_gene: NA
abundance: NA
v_gene: TRBV6-2/TRBV6-3
CDR3nt: TGTGCCAGCAGTTTGTTGGGGAACACCGGGGAGCTGTTTTTT
CDR3aa: CASSLLGNTGELFF

j_gene: TRBJ2-1
d_gene: TRBD1
abundance: NA
v_gene: TRBV9
CDR3nt: TGTGCCAGCAACCTTCGAGGGGGCGATGAGCAGTTCTTC
CDR3aa: CASNLRGGDEQFF

j_gene: TRBJ1-2
d_gene: NA
abundance: NA
v_gene: TRBV5-1
CDR3nt: TGCGCCAGCAGCTTATTTGGGGACGGCTACACCTTC
CDR3aa: CASSLFGDGYTF

j_gene: TRBJ1-2
d_gene: TRBD1
abundance: NA
v_gene: TRBV2
CDR3nt: TGTGCCAGCAGTGATCAGGGGGGCTATGGCTACACCTTC
CDR3aa: CASSDQGGYGYTF

j_gene: TRBJ2-7
d_gene: TRBD1
abundance: few
v_gene: TRBV28
CDR3nt: TGTGCCACCAAACAAGGGGACAGTTCCTACGAGCAGTACTTC
CDR3aa: CATKQGDSSYEQYF

j_gene: TRBJ1-3
d_gene: NA
abundance: NA
v_gene: TRBV2
CDR3nt: TGTGCCGGCACCAAAGAGGGGATGCCTGGAAACACCATATATTTT
CDR3aa: CAGTKEGMPGNTIYF

j_gene: TRBJ1-4
d_gene: NA
abundance: NA
v_gene: TRBV18
CDR3nt: TGTGCCAGCTCACTCGGACAGACAGCAACTAATGAAAAACTGTTTTTT
CDR3aa: CASSLGQTATNEKLFF

j_gene: TRBJ1-6
d_gene: NA
abundance: NA
v_gene: TRBV19
CDR3nt: TGTGCCACCTCCGTAGGTGACAATTCACCCCTCCACTTT
CDR3aa: CATSVGDNSPLHF